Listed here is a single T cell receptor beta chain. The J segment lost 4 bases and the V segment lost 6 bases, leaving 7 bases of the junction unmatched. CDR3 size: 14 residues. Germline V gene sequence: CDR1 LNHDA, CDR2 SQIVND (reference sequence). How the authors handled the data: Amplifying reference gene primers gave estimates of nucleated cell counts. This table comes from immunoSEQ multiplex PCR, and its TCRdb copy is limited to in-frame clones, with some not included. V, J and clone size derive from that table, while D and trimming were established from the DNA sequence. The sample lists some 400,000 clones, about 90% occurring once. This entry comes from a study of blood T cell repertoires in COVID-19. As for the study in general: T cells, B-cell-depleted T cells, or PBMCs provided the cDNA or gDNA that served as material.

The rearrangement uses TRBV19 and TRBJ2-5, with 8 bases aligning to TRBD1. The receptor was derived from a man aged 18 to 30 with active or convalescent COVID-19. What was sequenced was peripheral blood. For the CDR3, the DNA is TGTGCCAGTAGCCTATTCCAGGGGGCAGAGACCCAGTACTTC. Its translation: CASSLFQGAETQYF.